These 17 T cell receptor beta chains originate from one sample sequenced in a study of regulatory T cells in long-lasting Graves disease. Time point in this sample: persistent/refractory GD, antithyroid drugs over 5 years with positive TRAb. PBMC RNA was the source of the TCR library. Sequencing libraries for TCR beta were prepared with iRepertoire HTBI primers and Arm-PCR of CDR3 regions. TCRdb re-called the multiplex PCR reads through MiXCR, storing one row per CDR3 protein. The sample has roughly 490,000 distinct CDR3 sequences; about 22% are singletons. Sequenced material: peripheral blood mononuclear cells (PBMCs), taken when the disease was refractory, from a patient treated with antithyroid drugs. The receptor source for this set is a female donor with Graves disease.

This clonotype was seen many times. The rearrangement joins TRBV2 to TRBJ1-1; no clear D gene. V lost 6 bases to trimming and J lost 0 bases, with 8 bases between them. Germline V gene sequence: CDR1 SNHLY, CDR2 FYNNEI. The CDR3 has 13 residues. The CDR3 nucleotides read TGTGCCAGCAGCTCTTACGTGAACACTGAAGCTTTCTTT. Translation: CASSSYVNTEAFF. The variable domain in full, with the rest retrieved from reference TRBV2 and TRBJ1-1, is EPEVTQTPSHQVTQMGQEVILRCVPISNHLYFYWYRQILGQKVEFLVSFYNNEISEKSEIFDDQFSVERPDGSNFTLKIRSTKLEDSAMYFCASSSYVNTEAFFGQGTRLTVV.

This clonotype has a count of ten or more. The chain uses TRBV2 and TRBJ1-1, with D unclear. Germline CDR1 and CDR2: SNHLY and FYNNEI. The CDR3 totals 16 residues. V was trimmed by 5 bases and J by 0 bases, leaving 16 bases between them. CDR3 bases: TGTGCCAGCAGTCTCATGTCCTCGACACTGAACACTGAAGCTTTCTTT. Translated: CASSLMSSTLNTEAFF.

The sample holds a few counts of this clonotype. The conserved phenylalanine or tryptophan is not found at the CDR3 terminus, so this likely reflects a read error. The chain employs TRBV30 and TRBJ2-7, with D tentatively TRBD2 (5 bases). Germline V gives CDR1 GTSNPN, CDR2 SVGIG (reference sequence). The CDR3 runs to 13 residues. The V gene lost 2 bases and the J gene lost 6 bases, with 14 bases spanning the gap. The CDR3 here is CAWSTVGAREQYL. The CDR3 DNA reads as TGTGCCTGGAGTACTGTGGGAGCCCGCGAGCAGTACTTG.

This clonotype was detected only a few times. J is TRBJ2-7 and V is TRBV20-1, with D perhaps TRBD2 (5 bases). Germline CDR1 DFQATT, CDR2 SNEGSKA (reference sequence). Trimming took off 0 bases at V and 1 base at J, with 10 bases between the two ends. The CDR3 contains 14 residues. The CDR3 DNA is TGCAGTGCTAGAGAGATGCGGGCGTCCTACGAGCAGTACTTC. This sequence encodes CSAREMRASYEQYF.

The chain joins TRBV4-2 to TRBJ1-2; no clear D gene. The V gene's germline CDR1 is LGHNA and CDR2 YNFKEQ. V was clipped by 0 bases and J by 4 bases, with 9 bases between them. The CDR3 loop spans 14 amino acids. CDR3 bases: TGTGCCAGCAGCCAAGATCACGGAGGCTATGGCTACACCTTC. Its protein product is CASSQDHGGYGYTF.

This clonotype was seen ten or more times. This chain uses TRBV27 with TRBJ1-1; no definite D call. The CDR3 runs to 15 residues. Germline-derived CDR1 and CDR2 are MNHEY and SMNVEV (reference sequence). Trimming left V 6 bases short and J 1 base short, with 15 bases between. In DNA form, the CDR3 reads TGTGCCAGCAGCGATTACACACAAAAGAACACTGAAGCTTTCTTT. This encodes CASSDYTQKNTEAFF.

This clonotype was observed at least ten times. This chain joins TRBV28 and TRBJ2-5; D may be TRBD2 (6 bases). The V end was cut by 6 bases, the J end by 3 bases, with 14 bases between. This CDR3 contains 14 residues. Looked up from germline, CDR1 is MDHEN and CDR2 is SYDVKM. The CDR3 loop is CASSGEETEETQYF. The CDR3 DNA reads TGTGCCAGCAGCGGGGAGGAAACGGAAGAGACCCAGTACTTC.

This clonotype has more than one count but fewer than ten. This chain joins TRBV11-3 and TRBJ2-7; 7 bases match TRBD1. The CDR3 spans 14 residues. The germline gives CDR1 SGHNT, CDR2 YENEEA. V was clipped by 8 bases and J by 3 bases; unmatched bases: 10. The DNA of the CDR3 is TGTGCCAGCGGTCGACAGGGCACTCTCTACGAGCAGTACTTC. Amino acids: CASGRQGTLYEQYF.

The table lists this clonotype with many counts. This sequence joins TRBV20-1 and TRBJ2-7; 7 nucleotides line up with TRBD2. The CDR3 has 14 amino acids. Germline CDR1 DFQATT, CDR2 SNEGSKA (reference sequence). V trimming: 6 bases; J trimming: 0 bases; junction bases outside the gene matches: 8. The CDR3 loop is CSAELAGVSYEQYF. CDR3 nucleotide sequence: TGCAGTGCCGAATTAGCGGGTGTCTCCTACGAGCAGTACTTC.

This clonotype occurred many times. The chain uses TRBV6-5 and TRBJ1-1; no clear D. Trimming took off 2 bases at V and 4 bases at J, with 8 bases between the two ends. Per germline, CDR1 MNHEY and CDR2 SVGAGI. The CDR3 is 13 residues long. The CDR3 nucleotides are TGTGCCAGCAGTTACCGTCACGCCACTGAAGCTTTCTTT. Translation: CASSYRHATEAFF.

The J gene is TRBJ2-7, the V gene TRBV20-1; D uncertain. The V gene's germline CDR1 is DFQATT and CDR2 SNEGSKA (reference sequence). The CDR3 totals 15 residues. V lost 5 bases and J 0 bases, leaving 17 bases between the germline ends. The CDR3 coding sequence is TGCAGTGCTGCGACCCCAAATTTAGCCTCCTACGAGCAGTACTTC. Protein product: CSAATPNLASYEQYF.

This chain links TRBV3-1 with TRBJ1-3; D unclear. There are 13 residues in the CDR3. Germline V CDR1 and CDR2: LGHDT, YNNKEL (reference sequence). V lost 6 bases and J 2 bases, leaving 8 bases between the germline ends. The CDR3 protein is CASRHATGNTIYF. The DNA for the CDR3 is TGTGCCAGCAGGCATGCAACTGGAAACACCATATATTTT.

The J gene is TRBJ2-7, the V gene TRBV30; 7 bases align to TRBD1. CDR1 GTSNPN and CDR2 SVGIG come from the germline V gene (reference sequence). This CDR3 region has 13 residues. The ends lost 2 bases at V and 2 bases at J; junction bases unmatched: 3. In DNA, the CDR3 is TGTGCCTGGAGTAGGGGACAGCCCTACGAGCAGTACTTC. It translates to CAWSRGQPYEQYF.

The chain uses TRBV20-1 and TRBJ1-3; D remains unclear. The germline V gene has CDR1 DFQATT and CDR2 SNEGSKA (reference sequence). This CDR3 is 14 amino acids long. V was trimmed by 4 bases and J by 4 bases, leaving 14 bases between them. The DNA of the CDR3 is TGCAGTGCTAAAGGCCCACCTGGCGGAAACACCATATATTTT. It translates to CSAKGPPGGNTIYF.

The rearrangement joins TRBV20-1 to TRBJ2-7; D not resolved. The germline V gene has CDR1 DFQATT and CDR2 SNEGSKA (reference sequence). This CDR3 contains 13 residues. The germline V and J ends were trimmed by 4 bases and 3 bases, with 13 bases remaining between them. This CDR3 reads CSAKNPLGYEQYF. As DNA, the CDR3 is TGCAGTGCTAAAAACCCCTTGGGCTACGAGCAGTACTTC.

This clonotype was seen at least ten times. This sequence joins TRBV19 and TRBJ1-1; D possibly corresponds to TRBD1 (5 bases). The CDR3 length is 12 residues. V was shortened by 8 bases and J by 5 bases, with 12 bases between the two germline ends. Germline CDR1 LNHDA, CDR2 SQIVND (reference sequence). The CDR3 loop is CASDQGGTEAFF. DNA for the CDR3: TGTGCCAGTGATCAGGGAGGTACTGAAGCTTTCTTT.

At least ten counts were recorded for this clonotype. This chain links TRBV12-3 or TRBV12-4 with TRBJ2-5; TRBD2 matches at 10 bases. With 3 bases clipped from V and 9 bases from J, the junction kept 7 bases outside the gene matches. The CDR3 length is 14 residues. The CDR3 nucleotides are TGTGCCAGCAGTTTCGGACTAGCGGCTGCGGCCCAGTACTTC. Its translation is CASSFGLAAAAQYF.